Each of the 28 T cell receptor beta chains below was sequenced from the same sample in a study of T-cell memory formation after mild COVID-19. TCRdb ran MiXCR on the 5' RACE reads and lists one entry per CDR3 protein. Altogether approximately 240,000 distinct CDR3 sequences are present, roughly 15% being singletons, with the ten largest covering approximately 3.5%. Input material: PBMCs or a T cell subset sorted from them (not recorded which). The receptor source for this set is a young man who had mild COVID-19 (a few samples of this study predate the infection). Cell type and time point are not known.

Only a few counts were recorded for this clonotype. The rearrangement links TRBV5-4 to TRBJ2-1, with D maybe TRBD2 (7 bases). CDR1 is SGHNT, CDR2 YYREEE, per germline (reference sequence). This CDR3 spans 14 amino acids. With 5 bases removed from V and 7 bases from J, the gap between germline ends came to 16 bases. The CDR3, as DNA: TGTGCCAGCAGAGGGGGGGTTGGTATAAATGAGCAGTTCTTC. Its protein product is CASRGGVGINEQFF.

This clonotype was seen more than once but under ten times. This chain connects TRBV10-3 to TRBJ2-3, with TRBD2 as a possible D gene (5 bases). The CDR3 length is 14 residues. Germline V gene sequence: CDR1 ENHRY, CDR2 SYGVKD. The V gene lost 3 bases and the J gene lost 6 bases, with 13 bases spanning the gap. Here the CDR3 reads CAISEGGIGDTQYF. The CDR3 DNA sequence: TGTGCCATCAGTGAAGGAGGAATCGGGGATACGCAGTATTTT.

The sample holds a few counts of this clonotype. This chain links TRBV19 with TRBJ2-5; D possibly corresponds to TRBD2 (6 bases). The CDR3 sequence is 13 residues long. Germline CDR1 LNHDA, CDR2 SQIVND (reference sequence). V lost 4 bases, J lost 3 bases, and 9 bases lay in between. The chain's CDR3 is CASSNQREETQYF. DNA of the CDR3: TGTGCCAGTAGTAACCAGCGGGAAGAGACCCAGTACTTC.

V is TRBV12-3 or TRBV12-4 and J is TRBJ1-6; D possibly corresponds to TRBD1 (6 bases). The CDR3 runs to 13 residues. Trimming shortened V by 7 bases and J by 7 bases, and 11 bases separated the two germline ends. CDR3 DNA: TGTGCCAGCACCGGACAGAGAAATTCACCCCTCCACTTT. As protein: CASTGQRNSPLHF.

The chain is built from TRBV6-6 and TRBJ1-3; no clear D. Germline values: CDR1 MNHNY, CDR2 SVGAGI (reference sequence). Trimming removed 11 bases at V and 0 bases at J, with 11 bases between. CDR3 length equals 13 residues. This chain's CDR3 is CAVRPLSGNTIYF. The CDR3, as DNA: TGTGCCGTCCGGCCCCTCTCTGGAAACACCATATATTTT.

This clonotype was recorded a few times. V and J are TRBV19 and TRBJ1-5; 7 bases agree with TRBD1. Germline V gene data show CDR1 as LNHDA and CDR2 as SQIVND (reference sequence). CDR3 length: 16 amino acids. The V segment lost 4 bases and the J segment 3 bases; nucleotides outside the gene matches: 9. The CDR3 DNA follows: TGTGCCAGTAGTACAGGGGGGGTCCCTGTCAATCAGCCCCAGCATTTT. Protein product: CASSTGGVPVNQPQHF.

This clonotype was found many times. V and J are TRBV12-3 or TRBV12-4 and TRBJ1-2; a weak D match, TRBD1 (5 bases). V was cut by 2 bases and J by 4 bases, with 14 bases left in between. The CDR3 spans 15 residues. As DNA, the CDR3 is TGTGCCAGCAGTTTAATTCAGGGTTTCATCTATGGCTACACCTTC. Protein sequence: CASSLIQGFIYGYTF.

The J gene is TRBJ1-5, the V gene TRBV18; TRBD1 agrees at 9 bases. V was clipped by 1 base and J by 1 base; unmatched bases: 8. This CDR3 comprises 18 residues. Germline values: CDR1 KGHSH, CDR2 LQKENI. The CDR3 region has the DNA TGTGCCAGCTCACCACGGGGGCCCGGGACAGGGAGCAATCAGCCCCAGCATTTT. It specifies CASSPRGPGTGSNQPQHF.

This clonotype was recorded a few times. This sequence joins TRBV5-1 and TRBJ2-3; D assignment may be TRBD1 or TRBD2 (6 bases each). V lost 4 bases, J lost 2 bases, and 17 bases lay in between. Germline V gives CDR1 SGHRS, CDR2 YFSETQ. The CDR3 extends over 16 amino acids. In nucleotides, the CDR3 is TGCGCCAGCAGCCAACGACAAGGGGGGTACACAGATACGCAGTATTTT. Its translation: CASSQRQGGYTDTQYF.

This chain links TRBV29-1 with TRBJ2-3, with TRBD2 matching over 7 bases. Trimming removed 7 bases from V and 0 bases from J; junction bases left unmatched: 4. The germline V gene encodes CDR1 SQVTM and CDR2 ANQGSEA. The CDR3 is 13 amino acids. In DNA, the CDR3 is TGCAGCGGTACTAGCGATAGCACAGATACGCAGTATTTT. Translating gives CSGTSDSTDTQYF.

The V call is TRBV7-2, the J call TRBJ2-5; D is possibly TRBD2 (5 bases). Trimming stripped 4 bases from V and 1 base from J, with 10 bases between. The CDR3 runs 14 residues. The germline gives CDR1 SGHTA, CDR2 FQGNSA. DNA of the CDR3: TGTGCCAGCAGCTCCCGGGGTGTCCAAGAGACCCAGTACTTC. Protein product: CASSSRGVQETQYF.

This chain connects TRBV18 to TRBJ1-4; maybe TRBD1 (5 bases). The ends were cut back, 3 bases at V and 5 bases at J, with 7 bases in the middle. CDR1 and CDR2 (germline): KGHSH, LQKENI. The CDR3 loop spans 13 amino acids. CDR3 protein: CASSPDRNEKLFF. CDR3 nucleotides: TGTGCCAGCTCACCTGACAGAAATGAAAAACTGTTTTTT.

The chain links TRBV20-1 to TRBJ2-7; 11 nucleotides agree with TRBD1. V dropped 2 bases and J dropped 5; count of bases not matched to a gene: 2. The CDR3 sequence is 13 residues long. The germline V gene encodes CDR1 DFQATT and CDR2 SNEGSKA (reference sequence). In DNA form, the CDR3 reads TGCAGTGCTAGACCGGGACAGGGGGACGAGCAGTACTTC. As protein: CSARPGQGDEQYF.

This clonotype was detected once. The chain carries TRBV5-1 and TRBJ2-5, with TRBD2 identical over 11 bases. CDR1 and CDR2 (germline): SGHRS, YFSETQ. The CDR3 length is 16 residues. Germline trimming cut 3 bases from V and 3 bases from J; bases unmatched to any gene: 7. CDR3 loop: CASSWTGTSGKETQYF. In DNA form, the CDR3 reads TGCGCCAGCAGCTGGACCGGGACTAGCGGTAAAGAGACCCAGTACTTC. The variable domain in full, with the rest retrieved from reference TRBV5-1 and TRBJ2-5, is KAGVTQTPRYLIKTRGQQVTLSCSPISGHRSVSWYQQTPGQGLQFLFEYFSETQRNKGNFPGRFSGRQFSNSRSEMNVSTLELGDSALYLCASSWTGTSGKETQYFGPGTRLLVL.

This chain links TRBV10-3 with TRBJ2-7; 10 bases line up with TRBD1. Germline CDR1 reads ENHRY; CDR2 reads SYGVKD. The CDR3 runs 14 residues. The ends lost 5 bases at V and 2 bases at J; junction bases unmatched: 3. CDR3 sequence: CAISRGTGAYEQYV. The DNA of the CDR3 is TGTGCCATCAGTAGGGGGACAGGGGCCTACGAGCAGTACGTC.

The chain recombines TRBV29-1 with TRBJ1-4; no reliable D call. Germline values: CDR1 SQVTM, CDR2 ANQGSEA. CDR3 length: 12 residues. The ends were cut back, 0 bases at V and 2 bases at J, with 1 base in the middle. CDR3 residues: CSVEETNEKLFF. The CDR3 DNA reads as TGCAGCGTTGAAGAGACTAATGAAAAACTGTTTTTT. The whole variable domain, remainder taken from reference TRBV29-1 and TRBJ1-4, is SAVISQKPSRDICQRGTSLTIQCQVDSQVTMMFWYRQQPGQSLTLIATANQGSEATYESGFVIDKFPISRPNLTFSTLTVSNMSPEDSSIYLCSVEETNEKLFFGSGTQLSVL.

The rearrangement joins TRBV15 to TRBJ2-2; the D gene could be TRBD1 or TRBD2 (5 bases each). The CDR3 has 16 residues. From germline, CDR1 is LNHNV and CDR2 YYDKDF (reference sequence). V lost 8 bases and J lost 5, with 21 bases in between. CDR3 nucleotides: TGTGCCACCGGACTCTCCGCCAGGGATGGAACCGGGGAGCTGTTTTTT. It codes for CATGLSARDGTGELFF. The full variable domain, in which reference TRBV15 and TRBJ2-2 provide the parts outside the CDR3, is DAMVIQNPRYQVTQFGKPVTLSCSQTLNHNVMYWYQQKSSQAPKLLFHYYDKDFNNEADTPDNFQSRRPNTSFCFLDIRSPGLGDTAMYLCATGLSARDGTGELFFGEGSRLTVL.

The J gene is TRBJ1-2, the V gene TRBV7-2, with D tentatively TRBD1 (6 bases). With 4 bases removed from V and 7 bases from J, the gap between germline ends came to 22 bases. Germline assignment: CDR1 SGHTA and CDR2 FQGNSA. This CDR3 has 16 amino acids. The CDR3 region is CASSSRTGGQGPGYTF. In nucleotides, the CDR3 is TGTGCCAGCAGCTCTCGGACGGGGGGCCAGGGGCCTGGCTACACCTTC. Filled out from reference TRBV7-2 and TRBJ1-2, the complete variable domain reads GAGVSQSPSNKVTEKGKDVELRCDPISGHTALYWYRQSLGQGLEFLIYFQGNSAPDKSGLPSDRFSAERTGGSVSTLTIQRTQQEDSAVYLCASSSRTGGQGPGYTFGSGTRLTVV.

The V gene is TRBV13, the J gene TRBJ1-1; D gene uncertain. The CDR3 runs 13 residues. With 5 bases removed from V and 6 bases from J, the gap between germline ends came to 13 bases. Germline V CDR1 and CDR2: PRHDT, FYEKMQ (reference sequence). CDR3 sequence (DNA): TGTGCCAGCAGCGAAACGGTCCCGCCTGAAGCTTTCTTT. Translation: CASSETVPPEAFF.

The V and J genes are TRBV5-4 and TRBJ1-1; D ambiguous. The CDR3 consists of 14 residues. Germline assignment: CDR1 SGHNT and CDR2 YYREEE (reference sequence). Trimming left V 0 bases short and J 3 bases short, with 9 bases between. CDR3 in DNA: TGTGCCAGCAGCTTGGAGAAAGGGTACACTGAAGCTTTCTTT. Translated: CASSLEKGYTEAFF.

The rearrangement joins TRBV7-9 to TRBJ2-7, with 9 bases aligning to TRBD1. The CDR3 sequence is 16 residues long. The trim removed 4 bases at V and 1 base at J, leaving 8 bases unmatched. CDR1 SEHNR and CDR2 FQNEAQ come from the germline V gene (reference sequence). CDR3 in amino acids: CASSSYRGLGSYEQYF. The CDR3 DNA reads as TGTGCCAGCAGCTCCTACAGGGGGCTGGGGTCCTACGAGCAGTACTTC.

There are a few counts of this clonotype. The gene calls are TRBV18 and TRBJ1-1, with a tentative D call TRBD1 (5 bases). Germline CDR1 reads KGHSH; CDR2 reads LQKENI. The CDR3 runs 13 residues. V shed 6 bases and J shed 6 bases, with 14 bases lying between them. The CDR3 region has the DNA TGTGCCAGCTCGCCAGGGAGTGGGCCTGAAGCTTTCTTT. Translated: CASSPGSGPEAFF.

This clonotype was detected only a few times. This chain links TRBV2 with TRBJ2-3; D uncertain. Deletions cut 6 bases from V and 6 bases from J, with 10 bases between. The CDR3 is made up of 12 amino acids. CDR1 and CDR2 (germline): SNHLY, FYNNEI. For the CDR3, the DNA is TGTGCCAGCAGCCCTATCATGGATACGCAGTATTTT. Encoded protein: CASSPIMDTQYF.

This clonotype has a handful of counts. This sequence joins TRBV5-1 and TRBJ2-4, with 10 nucleotides matching TRBD1. The CDR3 is 16 residues long. V was clipped by 0 bases and J by 7 bases; unmatched bases: 7. CDR1 SGHRS and CDR2 YFSETQ come from the germline V gene. DNA for the CDR3: TGCGCCAGCAGCTTGGGGACAGGGGGGTACGTGAACATTCAGTACTTC. This gives the protein CASSLGTGGYVNIQYF. Together with reference TRBV5-1 and TRBJ2-4, the CDR3 gives the full variable domain: KAGVTQTPRYLIKTRGQQVTLSCSPISGHRSVSWYQQTPGQGLQFLFEYFSETQRNKGNFPGRFSGRQFSNSRSEMNVSTLELGDSALYLCASSLGTGGYVNIQYFGAGTRLSVL.

At least ten counts were recorded for this clonotype. This sequence joins TRBV18 and TRBJ1-1; D unclear. V lost 3 bases to trimming and J lost 1 base, with 6 bases between them. The germline gives CDR1 KGHSH, CDR2 LQKENI. The CDR3 totals 13 residues. CDR3: CASSPISNTEAFF. The CDR3 DNA sequence: TGTGCCAGCTCACCCATATCGAACACTGAAGCTTTCTTT.

This clonotype was recorded at least ten times. Written as DNA, the CDR3 is TGTGCCAGCAGTTTCCCCGACCCGTTGTACACCCAGTACTTC. Protein sequence: CASSFPDPLYTQYF. The J gene is TRBJ2-5, the V gene TRBV12-3 or TRBV12-4; no definite D call. V was cut by 3 bases and J by 8 bases, with 16 bases left in between. This CDR3 region has 14 residues.

This clonotype was detected only a few times. The V and J genes are TRBV29-1 and TRBJ2-1, with D perhaps assigned TRBD1 or TRBD2 (5 bases each). The CDR3 extends over 12 amino acids. Between the trimmed V and J ends, which lost 8 bases and 4 bases, there was a span of 12 bases. CDR1 and CDR2 (germline): SQVTM, ANQGSEA. The CDR3 coding sequence is TGCAGCTCCGGGACGGAGTACAATGAGCAGTTCTTC. Encoded protein: CSSGTEYNEQFF.

V and J are TRBV7-2 and TRBJ2-3, with D tentatively TRBD1 or TRBD2 (5 bases each). V was shortened by 1 base and J by 5 bases, with 10 bases between the two germline ends. CDR3 length equals 14 residues. The germline gives CDR1 SGHTA, CDR2 FQGNSA. The CDR3 loop reads CASSLDGAVDTQYF. As DNA, the CDR3 is TGTGCCAGCAGCTTAGACGGGGCGGTAGATACGCAGTATTTT.